Shown below are 14 T cell receptor beta chains from a single sample sequenced in a study of technical replicates of blood from several donors. Profiling relied on immunoSEQ multiplex PCR, and the TCRdb table lists in-frame clones only, not all of them. This sample has tens of thousands of clones, with 90% to 95% found just once. Specimen: PBMCs. These receptor sequences come from a human donor in good health. Some clones in this sample may be carry-over from other donors' samples.

The V and J genes are TRBV19 and TRBJ1-2; possibly TRBD1 for D (6 bases). The CDR3 extends over 17 amino acids. Germline V gene lookup returns CDR1 LNHDA and CDR2 SQIVND (reference sequence). Trimming took 7 bases from V and 1 from J, leaving 22 bases between them. CDR3 coding DNA: TGTGCCAGTACACCCCCGGGCGAGGGGGGGGGTAACTATGGCTACACCTTC. Translated: CASTPPGEGGGNYGYTF.

The rearrangement joins TRBV6-1 to TRBJ1-5, with 12 bases matching TRBD1. The CDR3 is 18 residues long. V lost 2 bases, J lost 7 bases, and 12 bases stayed unmatched. The germline V gene encodes CDR1 MNHNS and CDR2 SASEGT. The CDR3 DNA follows: TGTGCCAGCAGTGAATTTCCTCCGGGACAGGGGGCCGAACAGCCCCAGCATTTT. This gives the protein CASSEFPPGQGAEQPQHF.

CDR3 coding DNA: TGTGCCAGCAGCTTATCTAGCGGGAACACAGATACGCAGTATTTT. Amino acid sequence: CASSLSSGNTDTQYF. V is TRBV7-9 and J is TRBJ2-3; 9 bases match TRBD2. With V trimmed by 2 bases and J by 2 bases, 2 bases remained unmatched. The CDR3 extends over 15 amino acids. Germline CDR1 SEHNR, CDR2 FQNEAQ (reference sequence). Looking up the rest from reference TRBV7-9 and TRBJ2-3 gives the full variable domain: DTGVSQNPRHKITKRGQNVTFRCDPISEHNRLYWYRQTLGQGPEFLTYFQNEAQLEKSRLLSDRFSAERPKGSFSTLEIQRTEQGDSAMYLCASSLSSGNTDTQYFGPGTRLTVL.

This clone was seen a single time. The chain combines TRBV4-1 with TRBJ2-2, with 8 bases fitting TRBD2. The germline V gene has CDR1 MGHRA and CDR2 YSYEKL. The length of the CDR3 is 18 residues. Germline trimming cut 2 bases from V and 3 bases from J; bases unmatched to any gene: 11. The CDR3, as DNA: TGCGCCAGCAGCCAAAGAGAGGCCCTAGCGGGTTACACCGGGGAGCTGTTTTTT. Translation: CASSQREALAGYTGELFF.

The rearrangement joins TRBV5-6 to TRBJ2-2; 12 bases match TRBD1. Germline V gives CDR1 SGHDT, CDR2 YYEEEE. Trimming cost V 2 bases and J 6 bases; bases outside gene matches: 5. The CDR3 is 16 residues long. This chain's CDR3 is CASSLPGQGASGELFF. DNA of the CDR3: TGTGCCAGCAGCTTACCGGGACAGGGGGCTTCCGGGGAGCTGTTTTTT.

This chain joins TRBV19 and TRBJ2-5, with TRBD2 matching 8 bases. V was pared by 5 bases and J by 0 bases, with 2 bases of the junction left unmatched. CDR1 LNHDA and CDR2 SQIVND come from the germline V gene (reference sequence). This CDR3 region has 14 residues. The chain's CDR3 is CASSSRGDQETQYF. The CDR3 nucleotides are TGTGCCAGTAGTTCGCGGGGGGACCAAGAGACCCAGTACTTC.

The chain employs TRBV9 and TRBJ1-3; no clear D. The CDR3 consists of 15 residues. V lost 5 bases to trimming and J lost 4 bases, with 16 bases between them. Per the germline V gene, CDR1 is SGDLS and CDR2 is YYNGEE. CDR3 sequence reads: CASRGDRTDGNTIYF. The CDR3 coding sequence is TGTGCCAGCAGAGGAGACCGGACTGACGGAAACACCATATATTTT.

The CDR3 loop is CASSITGGQETQYF. In nucleotides, the CDR3 is TGTGCCAGCAGTATTACGGGGGGGCAAGAGACCCAGTACTTC. V and J are TRBV25-1 and TRBJ2-5; 8 bases match TRBD2. Germline V gene sequence: CDR1 MGHDK, CDR2 SYGVNS. The CDR3 covers 14 residues. J gave up 2 bases and V 5 bases, and 4 bases lay outside the gene matches.

The rearrangement uses TRBV6-4 and TRBJ2-3, with a tentative D call TRBD2 (5 bases). V was clipped by 2 bases and J by 4 bases, with 7 bases between them. The CDR3 is 13 amino acids. Germline V gene sequence: CDR1 MRHNA, CDR2 SNTAGT. The CDR3 protein is CASSDGGADTQYF. CDR3 DNA: TGTGCCAGCAGTGACGGAGGAGCAGATACGCAGTATTTT.

This clone occurred once. The gene calls are TRBV2 and TRBJ2-7; TRBD1 agrees at 8 bases. Germline trimming cut 8 bases from V and 3 bases from J; bases unmatched to any gene: 6. The CDR3 is made up of 13 amino acids. Germline CDR1 is SNHLY and CDR2 is FYNNEI. DNA for the CDR3: TGTGCCAGCCAGACAGGGGAATTCTACGAGCAGTACTTC. Residues: CASQTGEFYEQYF.

The genes are TRBV2 and TRBJ1-2; 8 bases map to TRBD1. CDR1 is SNHLY, CDR2 FYNNEI, per germline. The length of the CDR3 is 14 residues. V shed 5 bases and J 4 bases; nucleotides not matched to a gene: 6. The CDR3 DNA sequence: TGTGCCAGCAGTCCACAGGGGGAGGCCTATGGCTACACCTTC. It encodes CASSPQGEAYGYTF.

This chain links TRBV12-5 with TRBJ2-5, with D possibly TRBD1 on 6 matching bases. The CDR3 loop spans 15 amino acids. Germline lookup yields CDR1 LGHNT and CDR2 FRNRAP. The V gene lost 5 bases and the J gene lost 2 bases, with 15 bases spanning the gap. This CDR3 reads CASGTTGQTQETQYF. CDR3 bases: TGTGCTAGTGGTACCACGGGACAAACTCAAGAGACCCAGTACTTC.

In this sample, this clone turned up once. This rearrangement joins TRBV5-1 to TRBJ1-5; D is possibly TRBD1 (5 bases). Germline loops: CDR1 SGHRS, CDR2 YFSETQ. V was trimmed by 5 bases and J by 2 bases, leaving 14 bases between them. This CDR3 is built from 15 residues. The CDR3 DNA is TGCGCCAGCAGAGAAGGTCCGGGGGGCAATCAGCCCCAGCATTTT. This translates into CASREGPGGNQPQHF.

The chain has TRBV5-1 and TRBJ2-7; 8 nucleotides line up with TRBD1. The CDR3 covers 14 residues. Germline V gene sequence: CDR1 SGHRS, CDR2 YFSETQ. Trimming cost V 0 bases and J 7 bases; bases outside gene matches: 6. Written as DNA, the CDR3 is TGCGCCAGCAGCTTGGGTGACAGGGGCAGGGAGCAGTACTTC. As protein: CASSLGDRGREQYF.